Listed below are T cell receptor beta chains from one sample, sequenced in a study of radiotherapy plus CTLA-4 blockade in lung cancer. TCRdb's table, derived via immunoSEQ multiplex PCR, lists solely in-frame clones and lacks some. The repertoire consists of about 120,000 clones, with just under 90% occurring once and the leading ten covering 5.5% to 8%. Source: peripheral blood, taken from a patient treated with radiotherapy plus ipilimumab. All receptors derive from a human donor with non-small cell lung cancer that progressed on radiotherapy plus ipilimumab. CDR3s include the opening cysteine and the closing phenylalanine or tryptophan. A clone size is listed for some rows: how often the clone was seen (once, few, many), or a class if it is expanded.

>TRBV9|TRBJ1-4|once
CASSAGQGLNEKLFF
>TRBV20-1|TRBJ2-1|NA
CSARGGNEQFF
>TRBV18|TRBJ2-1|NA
CASSPAGGRTYNEQFF
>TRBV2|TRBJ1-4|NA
CASGDREKLFF
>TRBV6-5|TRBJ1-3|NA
CASSYSASSGNTIYF
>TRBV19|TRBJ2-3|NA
CASSTQYDSGTQYF
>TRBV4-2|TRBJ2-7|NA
CASSYSSGSSYEQYF
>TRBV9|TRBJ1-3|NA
CASSVGQSAGNTIYF
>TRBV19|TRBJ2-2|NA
CACTRAGANTGELFF
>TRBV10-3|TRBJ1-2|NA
CAISESAGNYGYTF
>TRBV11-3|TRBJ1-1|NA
CASSRGGFTEAFF
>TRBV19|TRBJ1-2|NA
CASSTPWNYGYTF
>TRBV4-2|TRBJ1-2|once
CASSQASGTGIGYGYTF
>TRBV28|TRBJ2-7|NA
CASSSGAPGGQYF
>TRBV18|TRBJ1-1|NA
CASSLRQGANTEAFF
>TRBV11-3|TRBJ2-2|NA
CASSLGPGWDNTGELFF
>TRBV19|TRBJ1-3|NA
CASSMLEAGNTIYF
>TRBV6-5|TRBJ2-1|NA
CASRGGREVLNEQFF
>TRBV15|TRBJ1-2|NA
CATSRDLSGAQHGYTF
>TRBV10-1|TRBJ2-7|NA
CASSESRDRREQYF
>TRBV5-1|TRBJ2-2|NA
CASSFIAGRTGELFF
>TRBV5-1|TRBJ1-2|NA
CASSPGTAYGYTF
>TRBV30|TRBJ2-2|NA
CAWIGRAGAPIGELFF
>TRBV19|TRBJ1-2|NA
CASSIEEGTNYGYTF
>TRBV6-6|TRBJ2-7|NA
CASSRDSRYEQYF
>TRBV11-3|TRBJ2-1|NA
CASSLAGTSVSNEQFF
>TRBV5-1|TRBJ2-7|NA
CASSPGLAPSRYEQYF
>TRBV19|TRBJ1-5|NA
CASTPGTGGYQPQHF